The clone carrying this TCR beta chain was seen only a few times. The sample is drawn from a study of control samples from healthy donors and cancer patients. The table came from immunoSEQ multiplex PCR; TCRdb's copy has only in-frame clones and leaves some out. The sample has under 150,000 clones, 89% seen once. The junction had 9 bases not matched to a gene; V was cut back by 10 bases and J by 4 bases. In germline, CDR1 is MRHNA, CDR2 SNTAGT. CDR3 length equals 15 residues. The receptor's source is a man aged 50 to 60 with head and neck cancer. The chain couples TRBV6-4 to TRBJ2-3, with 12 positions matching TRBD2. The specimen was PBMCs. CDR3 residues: CATSETSGGSDTQYF. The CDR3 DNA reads TGTGCCACCTCTGAGACTAGCGGGGGATCAGATACGCAGTATTTT.